The 21 T cell receptor beta chains reported below all come from one sample, sequenced in a study of cytomegalovirus exposure and HLA in healthy donors. It was with 60 Vbeta and 13 Jbeta primers that the PCR ran. Method: immunoSEQ multiplex PCR; TCRdb's copy keeps in-frame clones and lacks some. The sample records roughly 200,000 clones, about 80% being singletons. Sequencing was done on a sample of PBMCs. All receptors come from a man between 35 and 55 years old in good health and CMV-seropositive.

The chain joins TRBV5-1 to TRBJ2-7; D unresolved. Trimming stripped 0 bases from V and 6 bases from J, with 10 bases between. This CDR3 is built from 13 residues. Germline lookup yields CDR1 SGHRS and CDR2 YFSETQ. The CDR3 loop reads CASSLDASSEQYF. DNA of the CDR3: TGCGCCAGCAGCTTGGATGCCAGTTCCGAGCAGTACTTC.

The V and J genes are TRBV5-1 and TRBJ2-7; possibly TRBD2 for D (5 bases). CDR3 size: 13 residues. V was trimmed by 2 bases and J by 1 base, leaving 7 bases between them. In germline, CDR1 is SGHRS, CDR2 YFSETQ. CDR3 amino acids: CASSFEGSYEQYF. CDR3 nucleotides: TGCGCCAGCAGCTTTGAGGGATCCTACGAGCAGTACTTC. The complete variable domain, with remaining parts taken from reference TRBV5-1 and TRBJ2-7, reads KAGVTQTPRYLIKTRGQQVTLSCSPISGHRSVSWYQQTPGQGLQFLFEYFSETQRNKGNFPGRFSGRQFSNSRSEMNVSTLELGDSALYLCASSFEGSYEQYFGPGTRLTVT.

This sequence joins TRBV6-5 and TRBJ1-4, with unresolved D. The V gene lost 7 bases and the J gene lost 8 bases, with 8 bases spanning the gap. Germline V gives CDR1 MNHEY, CDR2 SVGAGI. The CDR3 sequence is 11 residues long. The chain's CDR3 is CASIGGEKLFF. CDR3 in DNA: TGTGCCAGCATCGGCGGGGAAAAACTGTTTTTT.

The V call is TRBV27, the J call TRBJ2-3; TRBD2 agrees at 9 bases. Trimming took 5 bases from V and 2 from J; bases not matched to a gene: 11. The CDR3 runs 17 residues. CDR1 and CDR2 from the germline V gene are MNHEY and SMNVEV (reference sequence). In DNA form, the CDR3 reads TGTGCCAGCAGTCCCCAGACTAGCGGATATTTCACAGATACGCAGTATTTT. It specifies CASSPQTSGYFTDTQYF.

This clone was counted a single time. The chain has TRBV7-9 and TRBJ1-4; D call uncertain. CDR3 length: 15 residues. Germline V CDR1 and CDR2: SEHNR, FQNEAQ (reference sequence). Trimming took off 2 bases at V and 8 bases at J, with 15 bases between the two ends. The CDR3 DNA reads TGTGCCAGCAGCTTAATCGGAGCGAGGAGCGAAAAACTGTTTTTT. The encoded protein is CASSLIGARSEKLFF.

This clone was observed a handful of times. The chain combines TRBV6-5 with TRBJ1-2; TRBD1 is a possible D gene (5 bases). The CDR3 covers 14 residues. With 6 bases removed from V and 0 bases from J, the gap between germline ends came to 11 bases. Germline V CDR1 and CDR2: MNHEY, SVGAGI. The CDR3 nucleotides read TGTGCCAGCAGACCGACAGCCTCTAACTATGGCTACACCTTC. Translation: CASRPTASNYGYTF.

The rearrangement uses TRBV5-4 and TRBJ1-4; tentative D call: TRBD1 (5 bases). V lost 4 bases and J lost 3, with 10 bases in between. This CDR3 contains 14 residues. Germline V gene lookup returns CDR1 SGHNT and CDR2 YYREEE (reference sequence). The CDR3 DNA is TGTGCCAGCAGCCGAGACAGCCCTAATGAAAAACTGTTTTTT. Its translation is CASSRDSPNEKLFF. The full variable domain, rest sourced from reference TRBV5-4 and TRBJ1-4, is ETGVTQSPTHLIKTRGQQVTLRCSSQSGHNTVSWYQQALGQGPQFIFQYYREEENGRGNFPPRFSGLQFPNYSSELNVNALELDDSALYLCASSRDSPNEKLFFGSGTQLSVL.

This chain uses TRBV10-3 with TRBJ2-5, with TRBD1 matching over 8 bases. V was pared by 4 bases and J by 2 bases, with 3 bases of the junction left unmatched. The CDR3 runs to 14 residues. CDR1 is ENHRY, CDR2 SYGVKD, per germline. The CDR3 loop reads CAISGTGTQETQYF. CDR3 in DNA: TGTGCCATCAGTGGGACAGGGACTCAAGAGACCCAGTACTTC.

This chain joins TRBV18 and TRBJ1-1, with 7 nucleotides matching TRBD1. J lost 7 bases, V lost 4 bases, and 6 bases had no gene match. The CDR3 is 13 amino acids. Germline V lookup: CDR1 KGHSH, CDR2 LQKENI. The CDR3 region is CASSRWTGDEAFF. The CDR3 bases are TGTGCCAGCTCACGATGGACAGGCGATGAAGCTTTCTTT.

The J gene is TRBJ1-5, the V gene TRBV6-5, with D unresolved. Per germline, CDR1 MNHEY and CDR2 SVGAGI. The ends were cut back, 8 bases at V and 3 bases at J, with 14 bases in the middle. The CDR3 loop spans 14 amino acids. This CDR3 reads CASRVDGSNQPQHF. The CDR3 DNA reads as TGTGCCAGCCGCGTCGACGGGTCCAATCAGCCCCAGCATTTT.

This chain uses TRBV18 with TRBJ2-3, with 8 nucleotides matching TRBD2. The ends lost 0 bases at V and 11 bases at J; junction bases unmatched: 4. This CDR3 comprises 13 residues. CDR1 KGHSH and CDR2 LQKENI come from the germline V gene. CDR3 protein: CASSPPMTSEQYF. The CDR3 region has the DNA TGTGCCAGCTCACCACCGATGACTAGCGAGCAGTATTTT.

V gene TRBV2 combines with J gene TRBJ2-2; the D gene is possibly TRBD1 (5 bases). Germline V gives CDR1 SNHLY, CDR2 FYNNEI. This CDR3 has 15 residues. Between the trimmed V and J ends, which lost 4 bases and 0 bases, there was a span of 9 bases. The CDR3 DNA reads as TGTGCCAGCAGTGTGCGGACACCGAACACCGGGGAGCTGTTTTTT. Translation gives CASSVRTPNTGELFF.

The chain is built from TRBV19 and TRBJ2-1, with D tentatively TRBD1 (5 bases). V was clipped by 4 bases and J by 0 bases, with 10 bases between them. The CDR3 runs 15 residues. Per germline, CDR1 LNHDA and CDR2 SQIVND (reference sequence). CDR3 DNA: TGTGCCAGTAGTACGACAGTGAGCTCCTACAATGAGCAGTTCTTC. It specifies CASSTTVSSYNEQFF.

The rearrangement joins TRBV4-1 to TRBJ2-5; D is possibly TRBD1 (6 bases). The J call may be in error: the DNA end matches TRBJ2-7 better. Germline CDR1 reads MGHRA; CDR2 reads YSYEKL. The CDR3 is 15 amino acids. The CDR3 coding sequence is TGCGCCAGCAGCCTTTCCACAGGGCTCCCCTACGAGCAGTACTTC. It translates to CASSLSTGLPYEQYF.

The V call is TRBV19, the J call TRBJ1-4; no clear D gene. Germline V gene lookup returns CDR1 LNHDA and CDR2 SQIVND (reference sequence). The CDR3 spans 15 residues. V lost 7 bases, J lost 4 bases, and 16 bases lay in between. Here the CDR3 DNA reads TGTGCCAGTAAATCCCTTTGGGCAGTTAATGAAAAACTGTTTTTT. Amino acid sequence: CASKSLWAVNEKLFF.

The chain employs TRBV18 and TRBJ2-7, with a weak D call TRBD2 (6 bases). V shed 0 bases and J shed 7 bases, with 10 bases lying between them. CDR1 and CDR2 from the germline V gene are KGHSH and LQKENI. The CDR3 sequence is 13 residues long. CDR3 sequence: CASSPPGSGEQYF. The CDR3 bases are TGTGCCAGCTCACCACCGGGGAGCGGGGAGCAGTACTTC.

The chain joins TRBV7-3 to TRBJ2-3; no reliable D call. Germline CDR1 SGHTA, CDR2 FQGTGA. V lost 8 bases to trimming and J lost 0 bases, with 9 bases between them. This CDR3 is 13 amino acids long. The CDR3 spells CASGGSSTDTQYF. The CDR3 DNA reads as TGTGCCAGCGGCGGCTCTAGCACAGATACGCAGTATTTT.

The chain couples TRBV6-7 to TRBJ1-4; 7 bases line up with TRBD1. TRBV6-7 is an open reading frame whose function is uncertain. The CDR3 has 15 residues. With V trimmed by 8 bases and J by 7 bases, 13 bases remained unmatched. The CDR3 sequence: CASAFDSPGGEKLFF. The CDR3 DNA reads as TGTGCCAGCGCCTTCGACTCCCCAGGGGGTGAAAAACTGTTTTTT.

The genes are TRBV6-1 and TRBJ1-5, with TRBD1 matching over 10 bases. V lost 7 bases to trimming and J lost 4 bases; unmatched junction nucleotides: 7. CDR1 and CDR2 from the germline V gene are MNHNS and SASEGT. The CDR3 length is 15 residues. CDR3 nucleotide sequence: TGTGCCAGCACCCGAGGGACAGGGGTTAATCAGCCCCAGCATTTT. It codes for CASTRGTGVNQPQHF.

The J gene is TRBJ2-7, the V gene TRBV11-2; D is perhaps TRBD2 (6 bases). V lost 5 bases, J lost 0 bases, and 11 bases lay in between. This CDR3 comprises 14 residues. The germline CDR1 and CDR2 sequences are SGHAT and FQNNGV. The CDR3 here is CASSVRRVSYEQYF. The CDR3 coding sequence is TGTGCCAGCAGCGTTCGGAGGGTCTCCTACGAGCAGTACTTC.

This chain links TRBV19 with TRBJ2-3, with D tentatively TRBD1 (6 bases). The CDR3 spans 15 residues. CDR1 is LNHDA, CDR2 SQIVND, per germline (reference sequence). The V gene lost 5 bases and the J gene lost 0 bases, with 12 bases spanning the gap. The CDR3 bases are TGTGCCAGTAGTGTACAGGGTTGGAGCACAGATACGCAGTATTTT. Its translation is CASSVQGWSTDTQYF.